Listed here are 22 T cell receptor beta chains from one sample, sequenced in a study of cytomegalovirus exposure and HLA in healthy donors. Use of 60 Vbeta and 13 Jbeta primers characterized the PCR. The assay was immunoSEQ multiplex PCR, and TCRdb's table has in-frame clones only and misses some. This sample has about 250,000 clones, with around 80% found just once. The sample consisted of PBMCs. These receptor sequences come from a boy between 10 and 17 years old in good health and CMV-seronegative.

This clone was seen just once. The chain employs TRBV5-1 and TRBJ1-2; D is ambiguous. Germline values: CDR1 SGHRS, CDR2 YFSETQ. The CDR3 loop spans 14 amino acids. V lost 4 bases, J lost 3 bases, and 13 bases lay in between. The CDR3 DNA reads TGCGCCAGCAGCGTAGTTAACGCTGACTATGGCTACACCTTC. Translating gives CASSVVNADYGYTF.

J is TRBJ1-5 and V is TRBV10-1, with 8 bases aligning to TRBD1. With V trimmed by 7 bases and J by 0 bases, 11 bases remained unmatched. The CDR3 spans 17 residues. From germline, CDR1 is WNHNN and CDR2 SYGVQD (reference sequence). CDR3 DNA sequence: TGCGCCAGCAAAAACGGACAGGGCGGATCTAGCAATCAGCCCCAGCATTTT. The encoded protein is CASKNGQGGSSNQPQHF.

The chain has TRBV6-1 and TRBJ2-2; D gene unclear. The germline CDR1 and CDR2 sequences are MNHNS and SASEGT. CDR3 length: 13 residues. V was trimmed by 6 bases and J by 4 bases, leaving 9 bases between them. In nucleotides, the CDR3 is TGTGCCAGCAGGGAGTCGGGCACCGGGGAGCTGTTTTTT. Residues: CASRESGTGELFF.

This chain uses TRBV9 with TRBJ2-1, with 11 bases lining up with TRBD2. Germline trimming cut 4 bases from V and 4 bases from J; bases unmatched to any gene: 1. Germline assignment: CDR1 SGDLS and CDR2 YYNGEE. This CDR3 region has 14 residues. The CDR3 here is CASSTSGGYNEQFF. The CDR3 nucleotides read TGTGCCAGCAGCACTAGCGGGGGATACAATGAGCAGTTCTTC.

The chain joins TRBV29-1 to TRBJ1-2; D unresolved. Trimming removed 1 base from V and 1 base from J, with 4 bases in between. CDR3 length equals 12 residues. From germline, CDR1 is SQVTM and CDR2 ANQGSEA. The CDR3 coding sequence is TGCAGCGTTGAAGTTAATAACTATGGCTACACCTTC. Translation: CSVEVNNYGYTF.

In DNA, the CDR3 is TGTGCCAGTAGTATATCAACAGCAACCAACACTGAAGCTTTCTTT. It translates to CASSISTATNTEAFF. The gene calls are TRBV19 and TRBJ1-1; no firm D call. CDR3 size: 15 residues. The germline V gene has CDR1 LNHDA and CDR2 SQIVND (reference sequence). V lost 2 bases to trimming and J lost 2 bases, with 12 bases between them.

The chain has TRBV30 and TRBJ1-2; D is perhaps TRBD1 (5 bases). V dropped 3 bases and J dropped 7 bases, with 21 bases sitting between them. The CDR3 spans 15 residues. Germline V gene sequence: CDR1 GTSNPN, CDR2 SVGIG (reference sequence). CDR3 region: CAWSLVRQGLGGYTF. CDR3 coding DNA: TGTGCCTGGAGCCTTGTACGCCAGGGCTTGGGTGGCTACACCTTC.

The DNA of the CDR3 is TGTGCCAGCAGCTTAGATCAGGACAGGGCTACGCAGTATTTT. It encodes CASSLDQDRATQYF. This chain joins TRBV11-2 and TRBJ2-3; 8 bases align to TRBD1. The germline V gene encodes CDR1 SGHAT and CDR2 FQNNGV. Unmatched junction bases numbered 4, after V lost 0 bases and J lost 8 bases. The CDR3 length is 14 residues.

J is TRBJ1-3 and V is TRBV11-2, with no clear D. Trimming pared 4 bases from V and 8 bases from J, leaving 9 bases between. The CDR3 runs to 12 residues. Germline V gene data show CDR1 as SGHAT and CDR2 as FQNNGV. CDR3 DNA sequence: TGTGCCAGCAGCTCGGACTTCCACACCATATATTTT. It codes for CASSSDFHTIYF.

Remarks on this clone: One junction end disagrees with the germline gene, perhaps due to a read error. Other DNA sequences from this sample encode an identical CDR3 as well. The genes are TRBV27 and TRBJ1-1; D is possibly TRBD1 (6 bases). The germline V gene has CDR1 MNHEY and CDR2 SMNVEV (reference sequence). The length of the CDR3 is 15 residues. CDR3 loop: CASTSPRAGDTEAFF. CDR3 bases: TGTGCCAGCACCTCACCGAGGGCTGGGGACACTGAAGCCTTCTTT.

The J gene is TRBJ2-2, the V gene TRBV5-4; D is unclear. The CDR3 spans 17 residues. Germline V CDR1 and CDR2: SGHNT, YYREEE (reference sequence). The V end lost 4 bases, the J end lost 3 bases, and 19 bases lay between the germline ends. In DNA form, the CDR3 reads TGTGCCAGCAGCCCTTCGACGGGTCGCTTTTACACCGGGGAGCTGTTTTTT. Protein product: CASSPSTGRFYTGELFF.

This chain connects TRBV19 to TRBJ1-5; D perhaps matches TRBD1 (6 bases). The CDR3 has 13 residues. The V gene's germline CDR1 is LNHDA and CDR2 SQIVND (reference sequence). Trimming shortened V by 5 bases and J by 7 bases, and 12 bases separated the two germline ends. CDR3 protein: CASSGPGTQPQHF. The DNA for the CDR3 is TGTGCCAGTAGTGGACCCGGGACACAGCCCCAGCATTTT.

The rearrangement joins TRBV29-1 to TRBJ2-5, with 10 bases lining up with TRBD1. The assigned J gene may be wrong: the sequence end matches TRBJ2-7 better. CDR3 length: 14 amino acids. CDR1 SQVTM and CDR2 ANQGSEA come from the germline V gene. The CDR3 nucleotides are TGCAGCGTTCGGGGGACAGGGGAAGGGGACGAGCAGTACTTC. It specifies CSVRGTGEGDEQYF.

The CDR3 nucleotides read TGCGCCAGCGGGAACTTAGCGGTTGGGACAGATACGCAGTATTTT. Protein: CASGNLAVGTDTQYF. The chain uses TRBV10-1 and TRBJ2-3; D is possibly TRBD2 (6 bases). This CDR3 comprises 15 residues. The ends were cut back, 8 bases at V and 3 bases at J, with 18 bases in the middle. Germline V gene sequence: CDR1 WNHNN, CDR2 SYGVQD (reference sequence).

The rearrangement joins TRBV7-8 to TRBJ1-5, with D uncertain. The CDR3 sequence is 15 residues long. Germline CDR1 reads SGHVS; CDR2 reads FQNEAQ. Trimming took 1 base from V and 7 from J, leaving 14 bases between them. The CDR3 nucleotides are TGTGCCAGCAGCTTAGGGCAGGAACGGAACCAGCCCCAGCATTTT. As protein: CASSLGQERNQPQHF. The full variable domain, rest sourced from reference TRBV7-8 and TRBJ1-5, is GAGVSQSPRYKVAKRGQDVALRCDPISGHVSLFWYQQALGQGPEFLTYFQNEAQLDKSGLPSDRFFAERPEGSVSTLKIQRTQQEDSAVYLCASSLGQERNQPQHFGDGTRLSIL.

CDR3 loop: CASSLDPGQGKNTEAFF. CDR3 sequence (DNA): TGTGCCAGCAGCCTGGACCCGGGACAGGGAAAGAACACTGAAGCTTTCTTT. This chain links TRBV7-9 with TRBJ1-1, with 9 bases identical to TRBD1. From germline, CDR1 is SEHNR and CDR2 FQNEAQ (reference sequence). This CDR3 is built from 17 residues. Trimming took 5 bases from V and 1 from J; bases not matched to a gene: 11. Filled out from reference TRBV7-9 and TRBJ1-1, the complete variable domain reads DTGVSQNPRHKITKRGQNVTFRCDPISEHNRLYWYRQTLGQGPEFLTYFQNEAQLEKSRLLSDRFSAERPKGSFSTLEIQRTEQGDSAMYLCASSLDPGQGKNTEAFFGQGTRLTVV.

V usage is TRBV4-1 and J usage is TRBJ1-6; D unclear. Germline V CDR1 and CDR2: MGHRA, YSYEKL. CDR3 length: 17 residues. V lost 1 base to trimming and J lost 8 bases, with 18 bases between them. The CDR3 region has the DNA TGCGCCAGCAGCCAAGGGAGGGCCGGGCAACTTCATTCACCCCTCCACTTT. Protein sequence: CASSQGRAGQLHSPLHF.

V and J are TRBV6-6 and TRBJ2-2, with a weak D call TRBD1 (6 bases). The CDR3 runs 13 residues. Trimming removed 6 bases at V and 6 bases at J, with 11 bases between. Germline V gene data show CDR1 as MNHNY and CDR2 as SVGAGI (reference sequence). The CDR3 is CASRKTGPGELFF. DNA for the CDR3: TGTGCCAGCAGGAAAACAGGGCCCGGGGAGCTGTTTTTT.

The V call is TRBV19, the J call TRBJ1-4; 9 positions match TRBD1. Per the germline V gene, CDR1 is LNHDA and CDR2 is SQIVND (reference sequence). The J segment lost 2 bases and the V segment lost 5 bases, leaving 9 bases of the junction unmatched. The CDR3 has 17 residues. In nucleotides, the CDR3 is TGTGCCAGTAGTTCATACAGGGGGCGCGACACTAATGAAAAACTGTTTTTT. Translated: CASSSYRGRDTNEKLFF. Combining the CDR3 with reference TRBV19 and TRBJ1-4 gives the whole variable domain DGGITQSPKYLFRKEGQNVTLSCEQNLNHDAMYWYRQDPGQGLRLIYYSQIVNDFQKGDIAEGYSVSREKKESFPLTVTSAQKNPTAFYLCASSSYRGRDTNEKLFFGSGTQLSVL.

This rearrangement joins TRBV4-1 to TRBJ1-2; a possible D gene is TRBD1 (5 bases). The germline V gene encodes CDR1 MGHRA and CDR2 YSYEKL. This CDR3 is 15 amino acids long. Between the trimmed V and J ends, which lost 0 bases and 4 bases, there was a span of 12 bases. CDR3 region: CASSQDSLTVYGYTF. The DNA of the CDR3 is TGCGCCAGCAGCCAAGACAGTCTGACAGTCTATGGCTACACCTTC.

The chain uses TRBV2 and TRBJ2-1; 7 bases align to TRBD1. Unmatched junction bases numbered 8, after V lost 4 bases and J lost 5 bases. The CDR3 is 15 amino acids. Germline values: CDR1 SNHLY, CDR2 FYNNEI. The DNA of the CDR3 is TGTGCCAGCAGTGGCCTAGGACAGGAACACAATGAGCAGTTCTTC. This gives the protein CASSGLGQEHNEQFF. The full variable domain, its missing parts supplied by reference TRBV2 and TRBJ2-1, is EPEVTQTPSHQVTQMGQEVILRCVPISNHLYFYWYRQILGQKVEFLVSFYNNEISEKSEIFDDQFSVERPDGSNFTLKIRSTKLEDSAMYFCASSGLGQEHNEQFFGPGTRLTVL.

V and J are TRBV5-1 and TRBJ2-7; TRBD1 agrees at 10 bases. Trimming cost V 0 bases and J 7 bases; bases outside gene matches: 7. Germline CDR1 and CDR2: SGHRS and YFSETQ. The CDR3 contains 15 residues. The CDR3: CASSLGWDRGSEQYF. As DNA, the CDR3 is TGCGCCAGCAGCTTGGGTTGGGACAGGGGATCGGAGCAGTACTTC.